The source of this T cell receptor beta chain is a study of blood T cell repertoires in COVID-19. The V gene end was trimmed by 8 bases and the J gene end by 6 bases; junction bases not matched to a gene: 6. Germline-derived CDR1 and CDR2 are SEHNR and FQNEAQ (reference sequence). This CDR3 is 13 amino acids long. Source study methods: Amplified reference gene primers provided the basis for estimating nucleated cell counts. Measured with immunoSEQ multiplex PCR; TCRdb has only the in-frame clones, and not every one. For V, J and clone size, that table is used; D and trimming come from the DNA. The sample has some 100,000 clones; around 90% are singletons.

The sequenced sample consisted of peripheral blood. This sequence was found in a human donor in a cohort sampled during active COVID-19. V is TRBV7-9 and J is TRBJ2-3; 9 bases agree with TRBD2. This CDR3 is CASGGAGGDTQYF. The CDR3, as DNA: TGTGCCAGCGGTGGGGCGGGAGGGGATACGCAGTATTTT. Variable domain in full (rest from reference TRBV7-9 and TRBJ2-3): DTGVSQNPRHKITKRGQNVTFRCDPISEHNRLYWYRQTLGQGPEFLTYFQNEAQLEKSRLLSDRFSAERPKGSFSTLEIQRTEQGDSAMYLCASGGAGGDTQYFGPGTRLTVL.